This T cell receptor beta chain was captured by sequencing in a study of blood T cell repertoires in COVID-19. Turning to the study itself: The study drew acute and convalescent COVID-19 samples from the United States, Italy and Spain. In each case, the material was cDNA or gDNA derived from T cells, B-cell-depleted T cells, or PBMCs.

The CDR3 spans 12 residues. CDR1 and CDR2 (germline): SQVTM, ANQGSEA. The ends lost 3 bases at V and 3 bases at J; junction bases unmatched: 1. Per the authors' pipeline: Quantification of nucleated cells was approximated via reference gene primer amplification. The data were produced by immunoSEQ multiplex PCR, yet TCRdb's version contains in-frame clones alone and is incomplete. The V and J calls and clone size are taken from that table; D and trimming were inferred from the DNA. Of about 97,000 clones listed, 70% to 90% are singletons. The gene calls are TRBV29-1 and TRBJ2-7, with 8 bases aligning to TRBD1. The source is a woman in her thirties with acute or convalescent COVID-19. Sequenced input: peripheral blood. This CDR3 is CSVEDRDYEQYF. The CDR3 region has the DNA TGCAGCGTTGAGGACAGGGACTACGAGCAGTACTTC.